The entry below gives a single T cell receptor beta chain sequence along with its context. Its cognate antigen has yet to be identified. The input lacks base qualities; no much larger clone sits a single base away. This record comes from a study of OX40 agonist ivuxolimab in advanced cancers. Turning to the overall study: Ivuxolimab was an agonistic, fully human IgG2 monoclonal antibody directed against OX40 (CD134), a costimulatory receptor. Intravenous ivuxolimab was administered to patients every 2 weeks at six dose levels: 0.01, 0.1, 0.3, 1.5, 3 and 10 mg/kg. Among the 52 dose-escalation patients, approximately 20 had hepatocellular carcinoma, roughly 15 melanoma, 9 renal cell carcinoma and 9 head and neck cancer. In the dose-escalation cohort, around four fifths of patients were male, and the mean age was 60 years with a range of roughly 23 to 79. Prior anti-PD-1, anti-PD-L1 or anti-CTLA-4 therapy was permitted, and approximately 39% of dose-escalation patients had received checkpoint inhibitors. Partial responses occurred in three dose-escalation patients: two with cutaneous melanoma and one with hepatocellular carcinoma. Peripheral TCRbeta sequencing was intended to test whether TCR sequence diversity was altered and clonal T-cell expansion was caused by ivuxolimab. The paper reports the monotherapy dose-escalation portion (N of about 56 patients) of the phase I ivuxolimab trial.

For sequencing of the TCRbeta CDR3 region, genomic DNA was extracted from the sorted cells. TCRbeta CDR3 regions were sequenced using the immunoSEQ Assay. The immuneACCESS repertoire file appears here via TCRdb, limited to in-frame rearrangements. These files lack a portion of the clones; in checked studies, under half of the deficit traces to unresolved V genes, and the cause of the others is not known. This sample holds some 100,000 clones; around 89% were observed only once. Jointly, the top ten make up around 0.15% of the sample. The paper's findings and limits, for the study overall: Partial responders in the 0.1-3.0 mg/kg groups had among the lowest normalized peripheral clonal expansion, especially among CD8+ T cells. Low levels of normalized T-cell clonal expansion were also seen in some patients who did not respond. After ivuxolimab, CD8+ T cells had more expanded clones than CD4+ T cells on average. At doses from 0.1 to 3.0 mg/kg, clonal expansion was seen in both CD4+ and CD8+ blood T cells between baseline and week 6. Antigen specificity was not determined for the clonally expanded peripheral T cells.

CDR1 LNHDA and CDR2 SQIVND were looked up in the germline V gene (reference sequence). Counted from cysteine to phenylalanine, this CDR3 has 17 amino acids. Only the CDR3 portion is preserved as DNA: 51 bases, with reading frame beginning at the first base. Clipping removes 7 bases from V and 1 base from J, with 16 as the unmatched junction base count. The trial excluded patients who had a history of autoimmune disease or were on systemic immunosuppression. Peripheral blood for TCR sequencing was collected from all dose cohorts at baseline, on cycle 4 day 1, and on cycle 7 day 1. Samples came from an open-label, multicenter, first-in-human phase I dose-escalation trial of ivuxolimab. The trial enrolled adults with locally advanced or metastatic head and neck squamous cell, hepatocellular, melanoma or renal cell carcinoma. Before TCR sequencing, CD4+ and CD8+ T cells were separately sorted from peripheral blood.

The sequencing here drew on CD4+ or CD8+ T cells sorted from blood, taken in a trial of the OX40 agonist ivuxolimab. The TCR sequence derives from an adult with an advanced solid tumor such as melanoma, head and neck, liver or kidney cancer. The rearrangement joined TRBV19 to TRBJ2-7; 7 bases in the junction line up with TRBD2. The DNA is TGTGCCAGTACCCCCCTCCAGGAGCGGGGCTCTTCCTACGAGCAGTACTTC. Its amino acids are CASTPLQERGSSYEQYF. Extended through the reference TRBV19 and TRBJ2-7 proteins, this CDR3 yields the full variable domain: DGGITQSPKYLFRKEGQNVTLSCEQNLNHDAMYWYRQDPGQGLRLIYYSQIVNDFQKGDIAEGYSVSREKKESFPLTVTSAQKNPTAFYLCASTPLQERGSSYEQYFGPGTRLTVT.